This T cell receptor beta chain stems from a study of long-term antiretroviral therapy in people with HIV. Study conclusions and caveats: Collection of the blood took place between about 2003 and 2017. The ART regimens in use then may have been less effective than current ones. Once patients were on ART, diversity went higher but still fell short of transplant donor controls.

At survey level, the immunoSEQ assay was run in its v3.0 version. The table came from immunoSEQ multiplex PCR; TCRdb's copy has only in-frame clones and leaves some out. The sample carries around 20,000 clones, approximately 83% recorded once. The CDR3 has 15 amino acids. Trimming stripped 2 bases from V and 1 base from J, with 12 bases between. Germline V gene data show CDR1 as SGHKS and CDR2 as YYEKEE (reference sequence). As for this clone: Its antigen is not known.

Only United States sites treated participants with HIV. The sequence came from a man younger than 35 with HIV. This specimen was unsorted PBMCs, taken 0.5 years before starting antiretroviral therapy. The V gene is TRBV5-5, the J gene TRBJ1-2; no definite D call. The CDR3 sequence is CASSLADYLNYGYTF. DNA for the CDR3: TGTGCCAGCAGCTTAGCCGATTACCTTAACTATGGCTACACCTTC.